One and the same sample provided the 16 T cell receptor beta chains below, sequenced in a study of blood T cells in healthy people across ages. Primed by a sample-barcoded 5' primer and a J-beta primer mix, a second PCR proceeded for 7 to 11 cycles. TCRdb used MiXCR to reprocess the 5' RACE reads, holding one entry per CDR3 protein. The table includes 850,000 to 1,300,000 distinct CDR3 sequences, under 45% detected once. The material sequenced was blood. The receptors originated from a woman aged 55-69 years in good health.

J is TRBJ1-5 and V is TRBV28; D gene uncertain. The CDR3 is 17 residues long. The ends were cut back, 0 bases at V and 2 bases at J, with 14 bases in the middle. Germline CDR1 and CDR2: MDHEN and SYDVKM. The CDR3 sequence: CASSLWDAGSGNQPQHF. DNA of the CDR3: TGTGCCAGCAGTTTATGGGACGCTGGGTCCGGCAATCAGCCCCAGCATTTT.

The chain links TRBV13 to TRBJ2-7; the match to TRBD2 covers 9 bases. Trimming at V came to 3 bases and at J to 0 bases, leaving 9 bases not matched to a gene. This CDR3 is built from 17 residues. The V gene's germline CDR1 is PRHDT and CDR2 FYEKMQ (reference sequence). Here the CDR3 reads CASSFGSGSQFSYEQYF. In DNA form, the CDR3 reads TGTGCCAGCAGCTTTGGTAGCGGGAGCCAGTTCTCCTACGAGCAGTACTTC.

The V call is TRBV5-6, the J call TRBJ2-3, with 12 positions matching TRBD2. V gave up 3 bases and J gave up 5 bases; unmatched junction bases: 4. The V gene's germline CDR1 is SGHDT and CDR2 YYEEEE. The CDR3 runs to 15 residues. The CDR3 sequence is CASSWTSGIGDTQYF. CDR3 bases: TGTGCCAGCAGCTGGACTAGCGGGATTGGAGATACGCAGTATTTT.

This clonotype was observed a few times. The CDR3 spells CASSAPQGGETQYF. Written as DNA, the CDR3 is TGTGCCAGCAGTGCGCCACAGGGAGGGGAGACCCAGTACTTC. J is TRBJ2-5 and V is TRBV2, with TRBD2 as a possible D gene (7 bases). From germline, CDR1 is SNHLY and CDR2 FYNNEI. CDR3 length equals 14 residues. V was pared by 4 bases and J by 5 bases, with 14 bases between.

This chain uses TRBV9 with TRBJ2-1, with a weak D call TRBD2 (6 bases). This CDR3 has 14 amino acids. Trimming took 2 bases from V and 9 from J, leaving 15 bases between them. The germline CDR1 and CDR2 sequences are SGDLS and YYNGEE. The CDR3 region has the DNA TGTGCCAGCAGCGTGGGACTCCCCAATGGTGAGCAGTTCTTC. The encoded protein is CASSVGLPNGEQFF. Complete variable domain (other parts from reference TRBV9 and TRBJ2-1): DSGVTQTPKHLITATGQRVTLRCSPRSGDLSVYWYQQSLDQGLQFLIQYYNGEERAKGNILERFSAQQFPDLHSELNLSSLELGDSALYFCASSVGLPNGEQFFGPGTRLTVL.

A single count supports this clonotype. CDR3 DNA sequence: TGTGCCAGCAGCTTGGCGGGACTAGCGGGAGGGGGTGATACGCAGTATTTT. Translation: CASSLAGLAGGGDTQYF. The chain is built from TRBV5-6 and TRBJ2-3, with 16 positions matching TRBD2. The junction had 4 bases not matched to a gene; V was cut back by 0 bases and J by 6 bases. The CDR3 contains 17 residues. Per the germline V gene, CDR1 is SGHDT and CDR2 is YYEEEE.

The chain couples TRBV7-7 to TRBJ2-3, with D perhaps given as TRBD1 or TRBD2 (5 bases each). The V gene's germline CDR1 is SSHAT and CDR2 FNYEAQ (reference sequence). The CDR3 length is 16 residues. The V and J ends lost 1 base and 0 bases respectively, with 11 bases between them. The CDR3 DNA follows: TGTGCCAGCAGCTTAGGGGACCCCGGCAGCACAGATACGCAGTATTTT. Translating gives CASSLGDPGSTDTQYF. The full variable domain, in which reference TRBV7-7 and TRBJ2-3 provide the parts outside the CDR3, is GAGVSQSPRYKVTKRGQDVTLRCDPISSHATLYWYQQALGQGPEFLTYFNYEAQPDKSGLPSDRFSAERPEGSISTLTIQRTEQRDSAMYRCASSLGDPGSTDTQYFGPGTRLTVL.

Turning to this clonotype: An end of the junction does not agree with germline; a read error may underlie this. The chain's CDR3 is CAGSPGTSGSAGTQYF. DNA of the CDR3: TGTGCCGGCAGTCCGGGGACTAGCGGGAGTGCCGGGACCCAGTACTTC. The chain employs TRBV28 and TRBJ2-5; the match to TRBD2 covers 14 bases. Germline V gives CDR1 MDHEN, CDR2 SYDVKM. This CDR3 has 16 amino acids.

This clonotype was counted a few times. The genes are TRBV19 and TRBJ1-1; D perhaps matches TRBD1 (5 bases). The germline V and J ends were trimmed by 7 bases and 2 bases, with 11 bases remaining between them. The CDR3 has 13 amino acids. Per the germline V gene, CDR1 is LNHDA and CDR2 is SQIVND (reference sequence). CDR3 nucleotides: TGTGCCAGTACTAGGACACTTAACACTGAAGCTTTCTTT. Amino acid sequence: CASTRTLNTEAFF.

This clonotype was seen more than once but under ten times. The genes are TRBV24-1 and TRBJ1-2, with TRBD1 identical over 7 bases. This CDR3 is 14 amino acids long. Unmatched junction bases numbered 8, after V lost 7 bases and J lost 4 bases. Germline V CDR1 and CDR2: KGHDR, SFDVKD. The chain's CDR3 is CATSDGDSSYGYTF. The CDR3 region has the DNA TGTGCCACCAGCGATGGGGACAGTAGCTATGGCTACACCTTC.

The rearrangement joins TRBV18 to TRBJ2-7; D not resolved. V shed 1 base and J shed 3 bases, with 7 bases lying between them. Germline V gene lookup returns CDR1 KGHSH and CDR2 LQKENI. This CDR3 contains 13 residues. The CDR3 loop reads CASSPQVRYEQYF. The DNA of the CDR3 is TGTGCCAGCTCACCACAGGTCCGCTACGAGCAGTACTTC.

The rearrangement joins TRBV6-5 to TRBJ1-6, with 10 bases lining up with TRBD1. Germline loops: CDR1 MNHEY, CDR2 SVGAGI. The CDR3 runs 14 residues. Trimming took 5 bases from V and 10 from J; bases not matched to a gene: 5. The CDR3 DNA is TGTGCCAGCAGTAGGGGGACAGGGGTCTCACCCCTCCACTTT. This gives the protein CASSRGTGVSPLHF.

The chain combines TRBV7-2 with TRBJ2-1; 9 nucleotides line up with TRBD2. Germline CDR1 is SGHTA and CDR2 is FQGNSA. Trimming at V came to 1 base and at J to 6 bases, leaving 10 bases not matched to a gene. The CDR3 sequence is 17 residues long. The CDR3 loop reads CASSLVRIAGVSNEQFF. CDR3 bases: TGTGCCAGCAGCTTAGTGAGGATAGCGGGAGTTTCCAATGAGCAGTTCTTC.

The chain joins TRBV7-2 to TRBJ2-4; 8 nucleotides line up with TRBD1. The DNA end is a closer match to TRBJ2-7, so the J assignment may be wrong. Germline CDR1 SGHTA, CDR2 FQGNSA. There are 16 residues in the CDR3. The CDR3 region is CASSLSLGQGFNEQYF. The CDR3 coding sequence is TGTGCCAGCAGCTTATCCCTTGGACAGGGCTTTAACGAGCAGTACTTC.

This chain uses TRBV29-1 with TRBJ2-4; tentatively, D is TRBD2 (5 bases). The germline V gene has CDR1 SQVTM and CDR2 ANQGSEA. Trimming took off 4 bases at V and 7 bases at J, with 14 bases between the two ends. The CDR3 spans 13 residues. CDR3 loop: CSVVGGSENIQYF. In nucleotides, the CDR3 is TGCAGCGTTGTAGGAGGTTCTGAGAACATTCAGTACTTC.

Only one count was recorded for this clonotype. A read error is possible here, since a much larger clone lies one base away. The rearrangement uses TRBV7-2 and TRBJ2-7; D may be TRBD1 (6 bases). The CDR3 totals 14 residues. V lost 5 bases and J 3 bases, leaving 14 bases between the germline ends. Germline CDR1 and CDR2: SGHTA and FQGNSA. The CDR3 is CASSVGGSIYEQYF. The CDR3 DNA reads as TGTGCCAGCAGCGTAGGGGGTAGTATCTACGAGCAGTACTTC. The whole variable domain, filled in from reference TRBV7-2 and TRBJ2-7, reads GAGVSQSPSNKVTEKGKDVELRCDPISGHTALYWYRQSLGQGLEFLIYFQGNSAPDKSGLPSDRFSAERTGGSVSTLTIQRTQQEDSAVYLCASSVGGSIYEQYFGPGTRLTVT.